This TCR beta chain comes out of a study of T-cell memory formation after mild COVID-19. TCRdb ran MiXCR on the 5' RACE reads and lists one entry per CDR3 protein. The sample lists 250,000 to 300,000 distinct CDR3 sequences, around 15% occurring once. V gave up 6 bases and J gave up 6 bases; unmatched junction bases: 8. CDR3 length equals 15 residues. Germline assignment: CDR1 SNHLY and CDR2 FYNNEI. This chain links TRBV2 with TRBJ2-2; TRBD2 matches at 9 bases. The sample taken for sequencing was PBMCs or a T cell subset sorted from them (not recorded which). This TCR derives from a man younger than 30 who had mild COVID-19 (a few samples of this study predate the infection). Cell type and time point are not known. Here the CDR3 reads CASRGGGAWPGELFF. The CDR3 DNA follows: TGTGCCAGCAGGGGCGGGGGGGCCTGGCCCGGGGAGCTGTTTTTT.